This paragraph reports one T cell receptor (beta chain). The antigen remains undetermined. This sample is part of a study of response to subunit inactivated influenza vaccine. Germline CDR1 SGHTA, CDR2 FQGNSA. Trimming shortened V by 6 bases and J by 1 base, and 12 bases separated the two germline ends. CDR3 size: 15 residues. Findings of the study overall: The study's authors posited that every seasonal influenza vaccination enlists few new T cells.

TCRdb itself ran the RT-PCR reads through MiXCR, one entry per CDR3 protein. This sample has around 520,000 distinct CDR3 sequences, with 25% found just once. The genes are TRBV7-2 and TRBJ2-2; possible D gene TRBD2, 6 bases. The receptor's source is a man aged 45-65 years who received an inactivated influenza vaccine. This material consisted of CD4+ T cells sorted from PBMCs, taken 5 days after vaccination. The CDR3 protein is CASRLGLLNTGELFF. Written as DNA, the CDR3 is TGTGCCAGCAGATTGGGACTCCTGAACACCGGGGAGCTGTTTTTT. Drawing the rest from reference TRBV7-2 and TRBJ2-2, the complete variable domain is GAGVSQSPSNKVTEKGKDVELRCDPISGHTALYWYRQSLGQGLEFLIYFQGNSAPDKSGLPSDRFSAERTGGSVSTLTIQRTQQEDSAVYLCASRLGLLNTGELFFGEGSRLTVL.